This is a list of T cell receptor beta chains from one sample in a study of T-cell reconstitution after alpha-beta-depleted transplantation in children. From the PCR reads, TCRdb called clonotypes with MiXCR, one entry per CDR3 protein. The sample includes 150,000 to 200,000 distinct CDR3 sequences, around 10% of them seen just once. Sequences were derived from PBMCs, sampled before TCRalphabeta/CD19-depleted stem cell transplant. Receptors originate from a boy between 2 and 15 years old with acute myeloid leukemia, due to receive a stem cell transplant. Each CDR3 is given without its conserved first and last residue. D genes are given only for firm matches. Clone size is given for some rows only: seen once, a few or many times, or a class if the clone is expanded.

J gene: TRBJ1-6; V gene: TRBV10-1; clone size: many; D gene: NA; CDR3 protein: ARGGRLNSPLH
J gene: TRBJ2-3; V gene: TRBV7-8; clone size: many; D gene: NA; CDR3 protein: ASSLARIARTDTQY
J gene: TRBJ2-2; V gene: TRBV27; clone size: many; D gene: NA; CDR3 protein: ASNWGAGELF
J gene: TRBJ1-5; V gene: TRBV28; clone size: many; D gene: NA; CDR3 protein: ASSFGTPGGNQPQH
J gene: TRBJ1-5; V gene: TRBV19; clone size: many; D gene: NA; CDR3 protein: ASSIVAHLSNQPQH
J gene: TRBJ2-5; V gene: TRBV28; clone size: many; D gene: TRBD1; CDR3 protein: ASSLQGTVKTQY
J gene: TRBJ2-1; V gene: TRBV2; clone size: many; D gene: TRBD2; CDR3 protein: ASSPQRESYNEQF
J gene: TRBJ2-2; V gene: TRBV29-1; clone size: NA; D gene: NA; CDR3 protein: SVEESGRDTGELS
J gene: TRBJ2-5; V gene: TRBV2; clone size: few; D gene: NA; CDR3 protein: ASSEWASQETQY
J gene: TRBJ2-7; V gene: TRBV7-9; clone size: many; D gene: NA; CDR3 protein: ASSLAQGTYEQY
J gene: TRBJ2-3; V gene: TRBV7-3; clone size: NA; D gene: NA; CDR3 protein: ASSPSAGADTQY
J gene: TRBJ2-1; V gene: TRBV28; clone size: many; D gene: NA; CDR3 protein: ASSSAGLLYNEQF
J gene: TRBJ2-1; V gene: TRBV5-1; clone size: many; D gene: TRBD1; CDR3 protein: ASSLAGQGAQDEQF
J gene: TRBJ2-5; V gene: TRBV29-1; clone size: many; D gene: NA; CDR3 protein: SVEGPSRGPTRETQY
J gene: TRBJ2-7; V gene: TRBV6-1; clone size: many; D gene: TRBD1; CDR3 protein: ASSTTTGDEQY
J gene: TRBJ2-5; V gene: TRBV11-2; clone size: many; D gene: NA; CDR3 protein: ASTYREGHRETQY
J gene: TRBJ2-2; V gene: TRBV6-5; clone size: many; D gene: NA; CDR3 protein: ASTTGWTGELF
J gene: TRBJ1-1; V gene: TRBV12-3/TRBV12-4; clone size: many; D gene: TRBD1; CDR3 protein: ASSFAGGTEAF
J gene: TRBJ2-1; V gene: TRBV2; clone size: many; D gene: NA; CDR3 protein: ASSDLRNNEQF
J gene: TRBJ1-1; V gene: TRBV4-1; clone size: many; D gene: NA; CDR3 protein: ASSQRTANTEAF
J gene: TRBJ2-1; V gene: TRBV5-1; clone size: many; D gene: TRBD2; CDR3 protein: ASSAGLAGGYNEQF
J gene: TRBJ2-3; V gene: TRBV12-3/TRBV12-4; clone size: many; D gene: NA; CDR3 protein: ASSFEGDTQY
J gene: TRBJ2-1; V gene: TRBV2; clone size: many; D gene: TRBD2; CDR3 protein: ASRGTSLDEQF
J gene: TRBJ1-1; V gene: TRBV4-1; clone size: many; D gene: TRBD1; CDR3 protein: ASSQGQGEVNTEAF
J gene: TRBJ2-2; V gene: TRBV5-1; clone size: many; D gene: NA; CDR3 protein: ASSQLRTNTGELF
J gene: TRBJ2-1; V gene: TRBV5-1; clone size: many; D gene: NA; CDR3 protein: ASSLGVGQEQF
J gene: TRBJ2-4; V gene: TRBV10-1; clone size: many; D gene: NA; CDR3 protein: ASRRPGWLAKNIQY
J gene: TRBJ2-3; V gene: TRBV20-1; clone size: many; D gene: TRBD2; CDR3 protein: SAPLSGRVTDTQY
J gene: TRBJ2-5; V gene: TRBV7-8; clone size: many; D gene: NA; CDR3 protein: ASSFNRGRGTQY
J gene: TRBJ2-7; V gene: TRBV27; clone size: many; D gene: TRBD2; CDR3 protein: ASSPREGGEQY
J gene: TRBJ2-7; V gene: TRBV20-1; clone size: many; D gene: NA; CDR3 protein: SAAAPGASYEQY
J gene: TRBJ1-1; V gene: TRBV27; clone size: many; D gene: NA; CDR3 protein: ASSLFFGAGSLEATEAF
J gene: TRBJ2-2; V gene: TRBV12-3/TRBV12-4; clone size: many; D gene: TRBD2; CDR3 protein: ASSLRTSGNTGELF
J gene: TRBJ2-2; V gene: TRBV4-1; clone size: many; D gene: NA; CDR3 protein: ASSQVGLTGELF
J gene: TRBJ1-5; V gene: TRBV7-8; clone size: many; D gene: TRBD1; CDR3 protein: ASSATRDSHQPQH
J gene: TRBJ1-1; V gene: TRBV27; clone size: many; D gene: NA; CDR3 protein: ASSGFLTEAF
J gene: TRBJ1-1; V gene: TRBV5-5; clone size: many; D gene: NA; CDR3 protein: ASSVRHGVNTEAF
J gene: TRBJ2-3; V gene: TRBV6-2/TRBV6-3; clone size: many; D gene: NA; CDR3 protein: ASSPRGWTDTQY
J gene: TRBJ1-6; V gene: TRBV27; clone size: many; D gene: NA; CDR3 protein: ASSTRDQLRTNSPLH
J gene: TRBJ2-1; V gene: TRBV13; clone size: medium-sized; D gene: NA; CDR3 protein: ASRFQSLGNEQF
J gene: TRBJ1-2; V gene: TRBV4-1; clone size: many; D gene: NA; CDR3 protein: ASSQEVSASPRDGYT
J gene: TRBJ2-1; V gene: TRBV5-1; clone size: many; D gene: TRBD2; CDR3 protein: ASSLGLGPYNEQF
J gene: TRBJ2-1; V gene: TRBV4-1; clone size: many; D gene: NA; CDR3 protein: ASSQDPGPNEQF
J gene: TRBJ2-4; V gene: TRBV6-5; clone size: many; D gene: TRBD1; CDR3 protein: ASSYSADRDTNIQY
J gene: TRBJ2-1; V gene: TRBV30; clone size: many; D gene: TRBD2; CDR3 protein: AWASGRNEQF
J gene: TRBJ1-1; V gene: TRBV5-1; clone size: many; D gene: NA; CDR3 protein: ASSLPLDGNTEAF
J gene: TRBJ2-2; V gene: TRBV5-4; clone size: NA; D gene: TRBD2; CDR3 protein: ASSFGGSTYTGELF
J gene: TRBJ2-1; V gene: TRBV6-1; clone size: many; D gene: NA; CDR3 protein: ASSVSLPGEQF
J gene: TRBJ2-1; V gene: TRBV5-6; clone size: many; D gene: NA; CDR3 protein: ATMRTFGAGIYNEQF
J gene: TRBJ2-2; V gene: TRBV5-1; clone size: many; D gene: TRBD1; CDR3 protein: ASRSGTENTGELF
J gene: TRBJ1-4; V gene: TRBV7-9; clone size: many; D gene: NA; CDR3 protein: ASSLALSGNEKLF
J gene: TRBJ2-1; V gene: TRBV13; clone size: many; D gene: NA; CDR3 protein: ASSSIIGQNEQF
J gene: TRBJ1-6; V gene: TRBV6-1; clone size: many; D gene: TRBD1; CDR3 protein: ASNPTGESSPLH
J gene: TRBJ2-3; V gene: TRBV5-1; clone size: many; D gene: NA; CDR3 protein: ASSSEPADTQY
J gene: TRBJ1-1; V gene: TRBV5-1; clone size: many; D gene: NA; CDR3 protein: ASSLTPDRNTEAF